The entry that follows covers one TCR beta chain sequence. TCRdb's table, derived via immunoSEQ multiplex PCR, lists solely in-frame clones and lacks some. The sample includes more than 150,000 clones, under 95% seen only once; the top ten take 1.5% to 2%. V trimming: 3 bases; J trimming: 6 bases; junction bases outside the gene matches: 13. This CDR3 has 18 amino acids. Per the germline V gene, CDR1 is WNHNN and CDR2 is SYGVQD (reference sequence). This specimen belongs to a study of T cell responses to AZD1222 COVID-19 vaccine. Second-dose groups at about 4 or about 12 weeks were pooled. The receptor was derived from an adult who received the AZD1222 COVID-19 vaccine. The chain recombines TRBV10-1 with TRBJ2-2; 10 bases agree with TRBD2. The sequences come from peripheral blood, collected 28 days after the second AZD1222 dose. The CDR3 spells CASSDPPPVAGGPGELFF. For the CDR3, the DNA is TGCGCCAGCAGTGATCCGCCACCTGTAGCGGGAGGACCCGGGGAGCTGTTTTTT.